One sample yielded the 16 T cell receptor beta chains listed below, sequenced in a study of T cell repertoires in cytomegalovirus infection. One entry per CDR3 protein results from TCRdb running MiXCR on the reads. Here the sample spans 480,000 or so distinct CDR3 sequences, around 11% being singletons. The source material was PBMCs. The receptor set was obtained from a human donor in good health (CMV status not recorded). Some clones in this sample may be carry-over from other donors' samples.

This clonotype has at least ten counts. The gene calls are TRBV7-8 and TRBJ2-7, with TRBD2 matching over 10 bases. The CDR3 sequence is 15 residues long. J lost 7 bases, V lost 1 base, and 7 bases had no gene match. Germline loops: CDR1 SGHVS, CDR2 FQNEAQ. CDR3 in DNA: TGTGCCAGCAGCTTAGATGGGACTAGCGTCGGGGAGCAGTACTTC. Translating gives CASSLDGTSVGEQYF. The full variable domain, in which reference TRBV7-8 and TRBJ2-7 provide the parts outside the CDR3, is GAGVSQSPRYKVAKRGQDVALRCDPISGHVSLFWYQQALGQGPEFLTYFQNEAQLDKSGLPSDRFFAERPEGSVSTLKIQRTQQEDSAVYLCASSLDGTSVGEQYFGPGTRLTVT.

This clonotype was counted at least ten times. This chain links TRBV5-4 with TRBJ2-7; a possible D gene is TRBD2 (6 bases). The V gene lost 0 bases and the J gene lost 5 bases, with 15 bases spanning the gap. Germline CDR1 is SGHNT and CDR2 is YYREEE (reference sequence). The CDR3 runs 15 residues. CDR3 nucleotides: TGTGCCAGCAGCTTGGCCGGGACTCCTAATGACGAGCAGTACTTC. Translated: CASSLAGTPNDEQYF.

This clonotype has at least ten counts. The chain recombines TRBV5-1 with TRBJ1-4, with 12 bases matching TRBD1. CDR1 SGHRS and CDR2 YFSETQ come from the germline V gene. The CDR3 is 19 amino acids. The J segment lost 5 bases and the V segment lost 4 bases, leaving 15 bases of the junction unmatched. The CDR3, as DNA: TGCGCCAGCAGCGTCTCCGGGACAGGGGGCGGAAGAGTAAATGAAAAACTGTTTTTT. This encodes CASSVSGTGGGRVNEKLFF.

There are many counts of this clonotype. The chain links TRBV5-1 to TRBJ1-3; TRBD1 matches at 10 bases. This CDR3 is built from 15 residues. With 2 bases clipped from V and 6 bases from J, the junction kept 5 bases outside the gene matches. Germline CDR1 SGHRS, CDR2 YFSETQ. The CDR3 here is CASSFNGQGENTIYF. Here the CDR3 DNA reads TGCGCCAGCAGCTTTAACGGACAGGGGGAAAACACCATATATTTT.

J is TRBJ1-3 and V is TRBV5-1, with D possibly matching TRBD1 (5 bases). CDR1 is SGHRS, CDR2 YFSETQ, per germline. There are 15 residues in the CDR3. The ends were cut back, 4 bases at V and 0 bases at J, with 11 bases in the middle. CDR3 nucleotide sequence: TGCGCCAGCAGCCCGGGACGGACCTCTGGAAACACCATATATTTT. Its protein is CASSPGRTSGNTIYF.

This clonotype was seen repeatedly, ten times or more. The gene calls are TRBV27 and TRBJ2-7; a possible D gene is TRBD1 (5 bases). The CDR3 has 14 residues. V was pared by 3 bases and J by 0 bases, with 9 bases between. Per germline, CDR1 MNHEY and CDR2 SMNVEV (reference sequence). The CDR3 DNA follows: TGTGCCAGCAGTTTTTTCGACAGCTCCTACGAGCAGTACTTC. Protein: CASSFFDSSYEQYF.

This clonotype turned up a few times. This sequence joins TRBV27 and TRBJ2-1; perhaps TRBD1 as D (5 bases). The V gene's germline CDR1 is MNHEY and CDR2 SMNVEV (reference sequence). The CDR3 sequence is 16 residues long. Trimming removed 4 bases at V and 4 bases at J, with 17 bases between. Written as DNA, the CDR3 is TGTGCCAGCAGTTATTATCCCCTAGGGGCTTACAATGAGCAGTTCTTC. Protein: CASSYYPLGAYNEQFF.

This clonotype was counted ten times or more. The chain's CDR3 is CASSEGHPSNQPQHF. The CDR3 DNA follows: TGTGCCAGCAGTGAAGGACACCCTAGCAATCAGCCCCAGCATTTT. This chain uses TRBV6-1 with TRBJ1-5; D gene ambiguous. The CDR3 spans 15 residues. Germline assignment: CDR1 MNHNS and CDR2 SASEGT. V lost 1 base, J lost 0 bases, and 7 bases lay in between.

This clonotype was seen a few times. V gene TRBV7-6 combines with J gene TRBJ2-5; 9 positions match TRBD2. Trimming took 5 bases from V and 4 from J; bases not matched to a gene: 8. Germline V lookup: CDR1 SGHVS, CDR2 FNYEAQ. The CDR3 totals 15 residues. The CDR3 loop is CASSRATAGGETQYF. The CDR3 nucleotides are TGTGCCAGCAGCCGGGCTACAGCGGGAGGAGAGACCCAGTACTTC.

This clonotype was seen more than once but under ten times. The rearrangement links TRBV3-1 to TRBJ1-5, with D unclear. V lost 5 bases and J lost 5, with 16 bases in between. CDR3 length: 15 residues. From germline, CDR1 is LGHDT and CDR2 YNNKEL (reference sequence). CDR3 nucleotide sequence: TGTGCCAGCAGCAAAACACCCCTTACGGATCAGCCCCAGCATTTT. As protein: CASSKTPLTDQPQHF.

CDR3 nucleotides: TGTGCCAGCAGTCCTCCCAGGTTGACTGAGCAGTTCTTC. This codes for CASSPPRLTEQFF. The chain recombines TRBV12-3 or TRBV12-4 with TRBJ2-1; D call uncertain. The CDR3 loop spans 13 amino acids. The V and J ends lost 5 bases and 9 bases respectively, with 14 bases between them.

Worth noting for this clonotype: A much larger clone lies a single base off, so this may be a read error. The CDR3 is CANSPDRTSTDTQYF. The DNA of the CDR3 is TGTGCCAATAGTCCCGATAGGACTAGCACAGATACGCAGTATTTT. V gene TRBV19 combines with J gene TRBJ2-3; D might be TRBD2 (5 bases). This CDR3 spans 15 amino acids. Germline-derived CDR1 and CDR2 are LNHDA and SQIVND (reference sequence).

This clonotype came up many times. V and J are TRBV27 and TRBJ1-5; D gene ambiguous. Germline V gene sequence: CDR1 MNHEY, CDR2 SMNVEV (reference sequence). This CDR3 spans 15 amino acids. V was trimmed by 5 bases and J by 0 bases, leaving 11 bases between them. The CDR3, as DNA: TGTGCCAGCAGTCCGTTCAGATATAGCAATCAGCCCCAGCATTTT. Residues: CASSPFRYSNQPQHF.

In this sample, this clonotype turned up many times. The chain has TRBV7-8 and TRBJ1-1, with D perhaps TRBD1 (6 bases). Germline-derived CDR1 and CDR2 are SGHVS and FQNEAQ. Trimming stripped 2 bases from V and 0 bases from J, with 13 bases between. The CDR3 loop spans 16 amino acids. CDR3 in amino acids: CASSLSRDTLNTEAFF. The CDR3 region has the DNA TGTGCCAGCAGCTTAAGCCGGGACACTCTGAACACTGAAGCTTTCTTT.

There are a few counts of this clonotype. The gene calls are TRBV7-3 and TRBJ2-7, with TRBD1 matching 10 bases. The germline CDR1 and CDR2 sequences are SGHTA and FQGTGA. Losses at the gene ends were 5 bases for V and 5 bases for J; bases not matched to a gene: 12. The CDR3 sequence is 16 residues long. The CDR3 DNA is TGTGCCAGCAGCCGGGGCGACAGGGGGCGAGTGCACGAGCAGTACTTC. Translating gives CASSRGDRGRVHEQYF.

Details on this clonotype: This may come from a read error, since a much larger clone is one base off. The chain recombines TRBV29-1 with TRBJ1-2; possible D gene TRBD1, 5 bases. V dropped 6 bases and J dropped 5 bases, with 16 bases sitting between them. This CDR3 contains 13 residues. Germline CDR1 is SQVTM and CDR2 is ANQGSEA. Here the CDR3 reads CSVVRGSGYGYTF. In DNA form, the CDR3 reads TGCAGCGTCGTACGCGGGTCAGGGTATGGCTACACCTTC.